Below, 20 T cell receptor beta chains from the same sample are listed, as sequenced in a study of response to subunit inactivated influenza vaccine. TCRdb re-called the RT-PCR reads with MiXCR, one entry per CDR3 protein. The table shows roughly 790,000 distinct CDR3 sequences, with about 20% occurring only once. The sequences come from PBMCs from blood, collected roughly 5 days after vaccination. The receptors were sampled from a man aged 50 to 60 who received an inactivated influenza vaccine.

The rearrangement joins TRBV4-1 to TRBJ1-1, with TRBD1 identical over 8 bases. This CDR3 has 15 amino acids. Germline assignment: CDR1 MGHRA and CDR2 YSYEKL. J gave up 5 bases and V 1 base, and 6 bases lay outside the gene matches. The CDR3 protein is CASSQGTGSGTEAFF. CDR3 bases: TGCGCCAGCAGCCAAGGGACAGGGTCAGGTACTGAAGCTTTCTTT.

The genes are TRBV7-9 and TRBJ2-1, with TRBD1 matching over 7 bases. Germline V gene lookup returns CDR1 SEHNR and CDR2 FQNEAQ (reference sequence). This CDR3 has 16 amino acids. V gave up 5 bases and J gave up 3 bases; unmatched junction bases: 10. CDR3 nucleotide sequence: TGTGCCAGCAGCGAAACCCTAGGGACAGACTACAATGAGCAGTTCTTC. Encoded protein: CASSETLGTDYNEQFF.

A few counts support this clonotype. CDR3 loop: CASREPLREQYF. CDR3 bases: TGTGCCAGCAGGGAACCACTTAGGGAGCAGTACTTC. The rearrangement uses TRBV6-1 and TRBJ2-7, with D unclear. The CDR3 runs 12 residues. V was clipped by 6 bases and J by 7 bases, with 13 bases between them. Looked up from germline, CDR1 is MNHNS and CDR2 is SASEGT.

The chain joins TRBV27 to TRBJ2-5, with D tentatively TRBD2 (6 bases). The CDR3 is 14 amino acids. Germline V CDR1 and CDR2: MNHEY, SMNVEV (reference sequence). With 5 bases removed from V and 4 bases from J, the gap between germline ends came to 14 bases. The CDR3 is CASSLTSISETQYF. The CDR3 coding sequence is TGTGCCAGCAGTCTGACTAGTATTTCAGAGACCCAGTACTTC.

This clonotype came up a few times. The chain carries TRBV5-1 and TRBJ2-1, with 9 bases that match TRBD2. This CDR3 region has 16 residues. J lost 4 bases, V lost 4 bases, and 9 bases had no gene match. CDR1 SGHRS and CDR2 YFSETQ come from the germline V gene. The CDR3 coding sequence is TGCGCCAGCAGCACTTCGACTAGCGGCCGATACAATGAGCAGTTCTTC. The encoded protein is CASSTSTSGRYNEQFF.

CDR3 coding DNA: TGTGCCAGCAGTGGTCCTAGCGGGGGGACAGAGACCCAGTACTTC. It encodes CASSGPSGGTETQYF. This chain links TRBV28 with TRBJ2-5; 11 nucleotides align to TRBD2. Germline V CDR1 and CDR2: MDHEN, SYDVKM. The CDR3 sequence is 15 residues long. The V gene end was trimmed by 5 bases and the J gene end by 4 bases; junction bases not matched to a gene: 6.

The J gene is TRBJ2-2, the V gene TRBV11-1, with D hard to call. The CDR3 is 12 residues long. Germline values: CDR1 SGHAT, CDR2 FQDESV (reference sequence). Trimming took 5 bases from V and 6 from J, leaving 7 bases between them. The CDR3 spells CASSASSGELFF. The DNA of the CDR3 is TGTGCCAGCAGCGCTTCCTCCGGGGAGCTGTTTTTT. The full variable domain, with the rest looked up from reference TRBV11-1 and TRBJ2-2, is EAEVAQSPRYKITEKSQAVAFWCDPISGHATLYWYRQILGQGPELLVQFQDESVVDDSQLPKDRFSAERLKGVDSTLKIQPAELGDSAMYLCASSASSGELFFGEGSRLTVL.

The chain uses TRBV19 and TRBJ2-2, with TRBD1 matching 7 bases. The V and J ends lost 3 bases and 4 bases, in that order; junction bases with no gene match: 5. From germline, CDR1 is LNHDA and CDR2 SQIVND (reference sequence). The CDR3 runs 15 residues. CDR3 DNA sequence: TGTGCCAGTAGTATGCGACAGGGTGGCACCGGGGAGCTGTTTTTT. Residues: CASSMRQGGTGELFF.

This clonotype has just a few counts. The chain couples TRBV7-9 to TRBJ2-7; D is unresolved. Trimming took 1 base from V and 5 from J, leaving 9 bases between them. The CDR3 consists of 13 residues. Germline V gene data show CDR1 as SEHNR and CDR2 as FQNEAQ (reference sequence). As DNA, the CDR3 is TGTGCCAGCAGCTTAGGCCGCTCGGACGAGCAGTACTTC. It encodes CASSLGRSDEQYF.

The chain carries TRBV5-1 and TRBJ1-2, with 9 bases fitting TRBD1. The V gene end was trimmed by 5 bases and the J gene end by 4 bases; junction bases not matched to a gene: 6. There are 14 residues in the CDR3. In germline, CDR1 is SGHRS, CDR2 YFSETQ. Here the CDR3 DNA reads TGCGCCAGCAGTACCGGGACAGGGAGCTATGGCTACACCTTC. This translates into CASSTGTGSYGYTF.

This clonotype has a count of ten or more. This chain connects TRBV29-1 to TRBJ2-1; perhaps TRBD2 as D (5 bases). The length of the CDR3 is 15 residues. Germline V gene lookup returns CDR1 SQVTM and CDR2 ANQGSEA. The V gene lost 3 bases and the J gene lost 7 bases, with 19 bases spanning the gap. CDR3 sequence (DNA): TGCAGCGTTGATTATGAGGGAGTTTTTTATAATGAGCAGTTCTTC. Translation: CSVDYEGVFYNEQFF.

In DNA, the CDR3 is TGCGCCAGCAGCTGGGGGGGGCCGGTAACCGGGGAGCTGTTTTTT. It translates to CASSWGGPVTGELFF. J is TRBJ2-2 and V is TRBV5-1; perhaps TRBD2 as D (7 bases). Between the trimmed V and J ends, which lost 3 bases and 5 bases, there was a span of 14 bases. CDR3 size: 15 residues. Germline V CDR1 and CDR2: SGHRS, YFSETQ.

This clonotype has a count of ten or more. The genes are TRBV15 and TRBJ2-1; 14 bases agree with TRBD2. The CDR3 runs to 19 residues. Trimming removed 0 bases from V and 0 bases from J; junction bases left unmatched: 4. Germline V gene data show CDR1 as LNHNV and CDR2 as YYDKDF (reference sequence). This CDR3 reads CATSRDGTSGRGSYNEQFF. CDR3 in DNA: TGTGCCACCAGCAGAGACGGGACTAGCGGGAGAGGCTCCTACAATGAGCAGTTCTTC. The full variable domain, with the rest looked up from reference TRBV15 and TRBJ2-1, is DAMVIQNPRYQVTQFGKPVTLSCSQTLNHNVMYWYQQKSSQAPKLLFHYYDKDFNNEADTPDNFQSRRPNTSFCFLDIRSPGLGDTAMYLCATSRDGTSGRGSYNEQFFGPGTRLTVL.

This sequence joins TRBV24-1 and TRBJ2-1; unclear D gene. V dropped 6 bases and J dropped 8 bases, with 10 bases sitting between them. This CDR3 has 12 amino acids. CDR1 is KGHDR and CDR2 is SFDVKD in the germline V gene. As DNA, the CDR3 is TGTGCCACCAGTACCACCAGCGATGAGCAGTTCTTC. Its protein product is CATSTTSDEQFF.

This clonotype was observed a handful of times. This chain uses TRBV9 with TRBJ2-5; D gene uncertain. Trimming cost V 4 bases and J 5 bases, with 12 bases left between them. CDR3 length equals 13 residues. The germline gives CDR1 SGDLS, CDR2 YYNGEE. CDR3 region: CASSSSSYETQYF. CDR3 nucleotides: TGTGCCAGCAGCTCATCAAGTTATGAGACCCAGTACTTC.

This clonotype was counted once. The chain uses TRBV5-1 and TRBJ1-6; possible D gene TRBD1, 6 bases. Looked up from germline, CDR1 is SGHRS and CDR2 is YFSETQ. With 0 bases removed from V and 10 bases from J, the gap between germline ends came to 17 bases. The CDR3 has 16 amino acids. As DNA, the CDR3 is TGCGCCAGCAGCTTGGATCCCGGGGGCGCCGGCTCACCCCTCCACTTT. The encoded protein is CASSLDPGGAGSPLHF.

This clonotype has a count of ten or more. The chain links TRBV12-3 or TRBV12-4 to TRBJ2-7; 7 nucleotides match TRBD2. Trimming took 5 bases from V and 7 from J; bases not matched to a gene: 2. The CDR3 extends over 11 amino acids. The CDR3 region is CASSVGGEQYF. Written as DNA, the CDR3 is TGTGCCAGCAGTGTCGGGGGGGAGCAGTACTTC.

The gene calls are TRBV4-2 and TRBJ1-1, with D tentatively TRBD1 (6 bases). Trimming removed 0 bases at V and 1 base at J, with 9 bases between. CDR3 size: 15 residues. CDR1 and CDR2 (germline): LGHNA, YNFKEQ. CDR3 sequence: CASSQDNRANTEAFF. Written as DNA, the CDR3 is TGTGCCAGCAGCCAAGATAACAGGGCGAACACTGAAGCTTTCTTT.

The sample holds a few counts of this clonotype. The rearrangement joins TRBV24-1 to TRBJ2-5; D ambiguous. CDR3 length: 15 amino acids. The ends were cut back, 0 bases at V and 4 bases at J, with 11 bases in the middle. Germline V gene data show CDR1 as KGHDR and CDR2 as SFDVKD. The CDR3 is CATSDLPIHGETQYF. CDR3 coding DNA: TGTGCCACCAGTGATTTGCCCATCCATGGAGAGACCCAGTACTTC.

In DNA, the CDR3 is TGTGCCAGCAGGCCACAGGGGGCGGCGAACACCGGGGAGCTGTTTTTT. Encoded protein: CASRPQGAANTGELFF. This chain connects TRBV7-9 to TRBJ2-2, with 9 bases that match TRBD1. Trimming at V came to 6 bases and at J to 0 bases, leaving 5 bases not matched to a gene. Germline CDR1 and CDR2: SEHNR and FQNEAQ (reference sequence). The CDR3 extends over 16 amino acids.